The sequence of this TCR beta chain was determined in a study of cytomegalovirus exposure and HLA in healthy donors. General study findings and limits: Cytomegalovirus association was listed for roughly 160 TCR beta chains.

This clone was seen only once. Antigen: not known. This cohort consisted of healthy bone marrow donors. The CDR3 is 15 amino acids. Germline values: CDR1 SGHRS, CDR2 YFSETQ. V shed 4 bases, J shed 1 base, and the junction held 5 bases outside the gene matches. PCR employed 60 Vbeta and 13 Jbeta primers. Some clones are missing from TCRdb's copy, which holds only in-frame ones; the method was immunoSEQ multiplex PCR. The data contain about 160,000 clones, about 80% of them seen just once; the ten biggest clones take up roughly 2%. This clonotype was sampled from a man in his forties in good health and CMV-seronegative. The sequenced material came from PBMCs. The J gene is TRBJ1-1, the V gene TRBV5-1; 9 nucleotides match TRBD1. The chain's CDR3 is CASSRTGQGNTEAFF. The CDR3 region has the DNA TGCGCCAGCAGCAGAACGGGACAGGGGAACACTGAAGCTTTCTTT.